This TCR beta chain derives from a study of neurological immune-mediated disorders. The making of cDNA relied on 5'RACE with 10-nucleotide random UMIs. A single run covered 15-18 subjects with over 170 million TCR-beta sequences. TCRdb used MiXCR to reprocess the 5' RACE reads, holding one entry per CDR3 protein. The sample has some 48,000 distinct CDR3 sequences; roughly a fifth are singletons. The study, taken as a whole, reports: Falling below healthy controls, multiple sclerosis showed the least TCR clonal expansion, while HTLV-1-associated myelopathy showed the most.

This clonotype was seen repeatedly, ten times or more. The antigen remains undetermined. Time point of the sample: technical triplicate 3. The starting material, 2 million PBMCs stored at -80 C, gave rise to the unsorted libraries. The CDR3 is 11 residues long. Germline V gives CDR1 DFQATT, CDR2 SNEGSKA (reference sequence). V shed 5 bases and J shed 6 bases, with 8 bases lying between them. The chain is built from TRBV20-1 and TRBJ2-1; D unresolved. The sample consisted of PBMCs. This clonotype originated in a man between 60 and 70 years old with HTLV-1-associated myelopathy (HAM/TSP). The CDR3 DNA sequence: TGCAGTGCTCTCTCGTTCAATGAGCAGTTCTTC. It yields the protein CSALSFNEQFF.